The 29 T cell receptor beta chains listed next were all sequenced from one sample in a study of cytomegalovirus exposure and HLA in healthy donors. This PCR relied on a set of 60 Vbeta primers and 13 Jbeta primers. Libraries were prepared by immunoSEQ multiplex PCR; TCRdb keeps only in-frame clonotypes and omits some of them. This table has some 180,000 clones, approximately 80% appearing once. The sample comprised PBMCs. The source of these receptors is a female donor in good health and CMV-seronegative.

The chain uses TRBV6-1 and TRBJ1-6, with 8 positions matching TRBD1. The junction had 6 bases not matched to a gene; V was cut back by 5 bases and J by 6 bases. CDR1 is MNHNS and CDR2 is SASEGT in the germline V gene. The CDR3 has 15 amino acids. The CDR3 reads CASSPQGAVNSPLHF. For the CDR3, the DNA is TGTGCCAGCAGTCCTCAGGGGGCCGTTAATTCACCCCTCCACTTT.

This clone has just one count. The chain links TRBV6-1 to TRBJ1-5, with D possibly being TRBD1 (6 bases). V lost 8 bases and J 0 bases, leaving 11 bases between the germline ends. Germline V CDR1 and CDR2: MNHNS, SASEGT. The CDR3 contains 14 residues. CDR3 in amino acids: CASGGRYSNQPQHF. Here the CDR3 DNA reads TGTGCCAGCGGGGGCCGGTATAGCAATCAGCCCCAGCATTTT.

This chain joins TRBV27 and TRBJ2-5, with D possibly matching TRBD1 (6 bases). V was shortened by 4 bases and J by 5 bases, with 11 bases between the two germline ends. This CDR3 has 13 residues. The germline CDR1 and CDR2 sequences are MNHEY and SMNVEV (reference sequence). The CDR3 loop is CASSSRDTETQYF. The CDR3 DNA reads TGTGCCAGCAGTTCCCGGGACACGGAGACCCAGTACTTC.

The chain joins TRBV10-3 to TRBJ1-5; D call uncertain. Germline CDR1 is ENHRY and CDR2 is SYGVKD. The CDR3 runs 16 residues. With 2 bases removed from V and 1 base from J, the gap between germline ends came to 12 bases. CDR3 sequence reads: CAISERSPQSNQPQHF. CDR3 coding DNA: TGTGCCATCAGTGAGAGATCGCCACAGAGCAATCAGCCCCAGCATTTT.

The rearrangement joins TRBV15 to TRBJ1-1, with 10 bases aligning to TRBD1. Germline CDR1 LNHNV, CDR2 YYDKDF (reference sequence). The J segment lost 3 bases and the V segment lost 8 bases, leaving 0 bases of the junction unmatched. The CDR3 is 12 residues long. The CDR3 DNA is TGTGCCACCGGGACAGGGGACACTGAAGCTTTCTTT. Translation gives CATGTGDTEAFF. The entire variable domain, with the rest obtained from reference TRBV15 and TRBJ1-1, is as follows: DAMVIQNPRYQVTQFGKPVTLSCSQTLNHNVMYWYQQKSSQAPKLLFHYYDKDFNNEADTPDNFQSRRPNTSFCFLDIRSPGLGDTAMYLCATGTGDTEAFFGQGTRLTVV.

As concerns this clone: Its ends do not fully match the called genes, so a read error is possible. The chain combines TRBV7-9 with TRBJ2-3; 13 bases fit TRBD2. Germline V gene sequence: CDR1 SEHNR, CDR2 FQNEAQ (reference sequence). There are 16 residues in the CDR3. CDR3 DNA: TGTTCCAGCAGCCCCCGGACTAGCGGGGGAATTAATACGCAGTATTTT. It encodes CSSSPRTSGGINTQYF. Drawing the rest from reference TRBV7-9 and TRBJ2-3, the complete variable domain is DTGVSQNPRHKITKRGQNVTFRCDPISEHNRLYWYRQTLGQGPEFLTYFQNEAQLEKSRLLSDRFSAERPKGSFSTLEIQRTEQGDSAMYLCSSSPRTSGGINTQYFGPGTRLTVL.

The chain links TRBV30 to TRBJ2-5, with D unclear. V was trimmed by 2 bases and J by 1 base, leaving 8 bases between them. CDR1 and CDR2 from the germline V gene are GTSNPN and SVGIG (reference sequence). This CDR3 region has 13 residues. CDR3 bases: TGTGCCTGGAGTTACAGCCTCCAAGAGACCCAGTACTTC. It codes for CAWSYSLQETQYF.

The chain couples TRBV2 to TRBJ1-5; D is unclear. The germline gives CDR1 SNHLY, CDR2 FYNNEI. V lost 6 bases and J lost 0, with 18 bases in between. CDR3 length equals 17 residues. The DNA of the CDR3 is TGTGCCAGCAGCGAACCCCGGGGTGACAATAGCAATCAGCCCCAGCATTTT. This encodes CASSEPRGDNSNQPQHF. Full variable domain (rest looked up from reference TRBV2 and TRBJ1-5): EPEVTQTPSHQVTQMGQEVILRCVPISNHLYFYWYRQILGQKVEFLVSFYNNEISEKSEIFDDQFSVERPDGSNFTLKIRSTKLEDSAMYFCASSEPRGDNSNQPQHFGDGTRLSIL.

The V and J genes are TRBV7-3 and TRBJ2-2; TRBD1 agrees at 10 bases. From germline, CDR1 is SGHTA and CDR2 FQGTGA. V dropped 5 bases and J dropped 7; count of bases not matched to a gene: 4. The CDR3 is made up of 14 amino acids. The CDR3 spells CASSPWTGGGELFF. The CDR3 DNA sequence: TGTGCCAGCAGCCCTTGGACAGGGGGCGGGGAGCTGTTTTTT.

This chain links TRBV6-1 with TRBJ1-2; the D gene is possibly TRBD1 (5 bases). Germline-derived CDR1 and CDR2 are MNHNS and SASEGT. The CDR3 is made up of 13 amino acids. V was pared by 6 bases and J by 8 bases, with 16 bases between. CDR3 nucleotides: TGTGCCAGCAGAGGATCGGACAAGGCGGGCTACACCTTC. Residues: CASRGSDKAGYTF.

The chain has TRBV27 and TRBJ2-7; TRBD1 agrees at 8 bases. Germline V gene sequence: CDR1 MNHEY, CDR2 SMNVEV (reference sequence). J was trimmed by 5 bases and V by 5 bases; bases with no gene match: 11. The CDR3 length is 15 residues. In DNA form, the CDR3 reads TGTGCCAGCAGTGCGCCCGGACAGGGCTTCCACGAGCAGTACTTC. Translating gives CASSAPGQGFHEQYF.

This chain joins TRBV18 and TRBJ1-2, with 7 bases matching TRBD1. This CDR3 has 16 residues. V dropped 3 bases and J dropped 0; count of bases not matched to a gene: 7. Per the germline V gene, CDR1 is KGHSH and CDR2 is LQKENI. The CDR3 DNA follows: TGTGCCAGCTCACCCCGGCCCGGGACAGCTAACTATGGCTACACCTTC. Translation gives CASSPRPGTANYGYTF. Full variable domain (rest looked up from reference TRBV18 and TRBJ1-2): NAGVMQNPRHLVRRRGQEARLRCSPMKGHSHVYWYRQLPEEGLKFMVYLQKENIIDESGMPKERFSAEFPKEGPSILRIQQVVRGDSAAYFCASSPRPGTANYGYTFGSGTRLTVV.

The rearrangement links TRBV6-4 to TRBJ2-2, with 7 positions matching TRBD2. The V gene end was trimmed by 4 bases and the J gene end by 7 bases; junction bases not matched to a gene: 6. The CDR3 runs 14 residues. Germline V gives CDR1 MRHNA, CDR2 SNTAGT. The CDR3 region has the DNA TGTGCCAGCAGTGTATCCAGCGGGATCGGGGAGCTGTTTTTT. Encoded protein: CASSVSSGIGELFF.

This clone was counted once. The chain uses TRBV5-1 and TRBJ1-5; 7 bases are shared with TRBD1. CDR1 SGHRS and CDR2 YFSETQ come from the germline V gene. J lost 0 bases, V lost 4 bases, and 4 bases had no gene match. The length of the CDR3 is 15 residues. This chain's CDR3 is CASSPGQYSNQPQHF. As DNA, the CDR3 is TGCGCCAGCAGCCCGGGACAGTATAGCAATCAGCCCCAGCATTTT.

The chain links TRBV7-9 to TRBJ1-2; 7 bases align to TRBD1. CDR1 is SEHNR, CDR2 FQNEAQ, per germline (reference sequence). This CDR3 is built from 15 residues. V was pared by 6 bases and J by 5 bases, with 12 bases of the junction left unmatched. CDR3 region: CASSPGQVQTYGYTF. The CDR3 DNA reads as TGTGCCAGCAGTCCCGGACAGGTTCAAACGTATGGCTACACCTTC.

The chain has TRBV4-1 and TRBJ2-7; D is possibly TRBD1 (6 bases). Germline CDR1 and CDR2: MGHRA and YSYEKL. V shed 0 bases and J shed 2 bases, with 17 bases lying between them. The CDR3 totals 17 residues. CDR3 sequence (DNA): TGCGCCAGCAGCCAAGATTTGGGCCAGGGGTCGACCTACGAGCAGTACTTC. It encodes CASSQDLGQGSTYEQYF.

This clone was detected only once. The chain has TRBV7-3 and TRBJ1-4; maybe TRBD1 (6 bases). This CDR3 region has 14 residues. Germline V gene lookup returns CDR1 SGHTA and CDR2 FQGTGA. V was pared by 5 bases and J by 8 bases, with 15 bases between. The CDR3 nucleotides are TGTGCCAGCAGCCAGGACAGCGGGAGGGAAAAACTGTTTTTT. Translated: CASSQDSGREKLFF.

The chain links TRBV27 to TRBJ1-2, with D perhaps TRBD1 (5 bases). Germline V gene lookup returns CDR1 MNHEY and CDR2 SMNVEV (reference sequence). This CDR3 has 11 residues. Trimming removed 6 bases at V and 6 bases at J, with 8 bases between. DNA for the CDR3: TGTGCCAGCAGAGTAGGGGATGGCTACACCTTC. This translates into CASRVGDGYTF.

The count of this clone is one. The rearrangement links TRBV23-1 to TRBJ1-5, with 9 positions matching TRBD1. TRBV23-1 is placed among ORFs of uncertain function. CDR3 length: 16 amino acids. The ends lost 2 bases at V and 4 bases at J; junction bases unmatched: 6. CDR3 DNA sequence: TGCGCCAGCAGTCAAGGGACAGGGAAGGGGAATCAGCCCCAGCATTTT. Translating it yields CASSQGTGKGNQPQHF.

The chain is built from TRBV5-1 and TRBJ2-7, with TRBD1 matching 8 bases. The germline gives CDR1 SGHRS, CDR2 YFSETQ. Trimming cost V 0 bases and J 3 bases; bases outside gene matches: 17. This CDR3 is 19 amino acids long. CDR3 loop: CASSLEGRTWAGGIYEQYF. The DNA of the CDR3 is TGCGCCAGCAGCTTGGAGGGCCGGACGTGGGCAGGGGGCATCTACGAGCAGTACTTC.

CDR3 protein: CASSPAGLAGLEQYF. The CDR3 DNA is TGTGCCAGCAGCCCGGCGGGACTAGCGGGTCTTGAGCAGTACTTC. J is TRBJ2-7 and V is TRBV11-2; 12 bases match TRBD2. Germline V CDR1 and CDR2: SGHAT, FQNNGV. V gave up 5 bases and J gave up 7 bases; unmatched junction bases: 9. This CDR3 contains 15 residues.

The V call is TRBV30, the J call TRBJ2-1; 9 bases are a match to TRBD2. V lost 1 base and J lost 6; bases outside the gene matches: 13. Per the germline V gene, CDR1 is GTSNPN and CDR2 is SVGIG (reference sequence). The CDR3 is made up of 17 amino acids. The CDR3 region has the DNA TGTGCCTGGAGTGGTGGACTAGCGACCACAACGGGCAATGAGCAGTTCTTC. Translation: CAWSGGLATTTGNEQFF. Drawing the rest from reference TRBV30 and TRBJ2-1, the complete variable domain is SQTIHQWPATLVQPVGSPLSLECTVEGTSNPNLYWYRQAAGRGLQLLFYSVGIGQISSEVPQNLSASRPQDRQFILSSKKLLLSDSGFYLCAWSGGLATTTGNEQFFGPGTRLTVL.

Notes on this clone: This specimen includes other DNA sequences encoding the same CDR3. The J gene is TRBJ2-3, the V gene TRBV7-3; 12 bases line up with TRBD2. Germline CDR1 is SGHTA and CDR2 is FQGTGA. This CDR3 is 15 amino acids long. Losses at the gene ends were 6 bases for V and 3 bases for J; bases not matched to a gene: 4. Here the CDR3 reads CASSLAGGPTDTQYF. The DNA for the CDR3 is TGTGCCAGCAGTCTAGCGGGGGGGCCGACAGATACGCAGTATTTT.

The gene calls are TRBV6-1 and TRBJ2-1; possibly TRBD1 for D (6 bases). V lost 7 bases to trimming and J lost 13 bases, with 20 bases between them. The CDR3 is 13 residues long. Germline V gene sequence: CDR1 MNHNS, CDR2 SASEGT. In DNA, the CDR3 is TGTGCCAGCACCCTCCGGGTAGGGACATCTCAGTTCTTC. Protein: CASTLRVGTSQFF.

This clone occurred once. The J gene is TRBJ2-5, the V gene TRBV27; a weak D match, TRBD2 (6 bases). The J call may be wrong; the DNA end is better matched by TRBJ2-7. The CDR3 totals 11 residues. Looked up from germline, CDR1 is MNHEY and CDR2 is SMNVEV (reference sequence). Written as DNA, the CDR3 is TGTGCCAGCAGAGCGGGTTACGAGCAGTACTTC. This codes for CASRAGYEQYF.

The chain joins TRBV7-3 to TRBJ2-1, with 7 positions matching TRBD2. The germline CDR1 and CDR2 sequences are SGHTA and FQGTGA. CDR3 length: 16 amino acids. V was clipped by 3 bases and J by 2 bases; unmatched bases: 7. The CDR3 protein is CASSLGRARTYNEQFF. The CDR3 nucleotides read TGTGCCAGCAGCTTGGGGAGGGCACGAACCTACAATGAGCAGTTCTTC.

V gene TRBV30 combines with J gene TRBJ1-4; TRBD1 aligns across 8 bases. Unmatched junction bases numbered 12, after V lost 5 bases and J lost 10 bases. Germline V gene sequence: CDR1 GTSNPN, CDR2 SVGIG (reference sequence). The CDR3 sequence is 14 residues long. The chain's CDR3 is CAWSQGAQSGKLFF. As DNA, the CDR3 is TGTGCCTGGTCCCAGGGGGCCCAGTCAGGAAAACTGTTTTTT.

The chain carries TRBV2 and TRBJ2-3, with no clear D. This CDR3 region has 13 residues. CDR1 SNHLY and CDR2 FYNNEI come from the germline V gene. V was cut by 4 bases and J by 4 bases, with 9 bases left in between. Here the CDR3 DNA reads TGTGCCAGCAGTGCCATTCCAGCAGATACGCAGTATTTT. Encoded protein: CASSAIPADTQYF. The whole variable domain, remainder taken from reference TRBV2 and TRBJ2-3, is EPEVTQTPSHQVTQMGQEVILRCVPISNHLYFYWYRQILGQKVEFLVSFYNNEISEKSEIFDDQFSVERPDGSNFTLKIRSTKLEDSAMYFCASSAIPADTQYFGPGTRLTVL.

J is TRBJ2-1 and V is TRBV14, with D maybe TRBD2 (6 bases). This CDR3 is built from 16 residues. The V end lost 2 bases, the J end lost 0 bases, and 11 bases lay between the germline ends. Per the germline V gene, CDR1 is SGHDN and CDR2 is FVKESK. For the CDR3, the DNA is TGTGCCAGCAGCCAAACGGGGGAGAGCTCCTACAATGAGCAGTTCTTC. Translation gives CASSQTGESSYNEQFF.